The 26 T cell receptor beta chains reported below all come from one sample, sequenced in a study of blood T cell repertoires in COVID-19. Profiling relied on immunoSEQ multiplex PCR, and the TCRdb table lists in-frame clones only, not all of them. The data contain 200,000 to 250,000 clones, 70% to 85% of them seen just once; the ten biggest clones take up 1.3%. Sequencing was performed on PBMCs or T cells enriched from blood (not recorded which). All receptors derive from a woman between 40 and 50 years old with acute COVID-19.

This clone was seen repeatedly, ten times or more. This chain's CDR3 is CSAVNRDGYTF. The CDR3 DNA is TGCAGTGCTGTAAACAGGGATGGCTACACCTTC. The genes are TRBV20-1 and TRBJ1-2, with D maybe TRBD1 (6 bases). CDR1 and CDR2 (germline): DFQATT, SNEGSKA (reference sequence). V lost 5 bases to trimming and J lost 6 bases, with 10 bases between them. This CDR3 spans 11 amino acids.

This sequence joins TRBV6-5 and TRBJ2-1; TRBD2 aligns across 7 bases. CDR3 size: 15 residues. Trimming removed 4 bases from V and 0 bases from J; junction bases left unmatched: 3. Germline CDR1 is MNHEY and CDR2 is SVGAGI. The CDR3 nucleotides are TGTGCCAGCAGTTTAGCGGGTAGCTCCTACAATGAGCAGTTCTTC. It codes for CASSLAGSSYNEQFF.

This clone was counted between two and nine times. The genes are TRBV5-1 and TRBJ2-7, with D maybe TRBD1 (5 bases). V was clipped by 4 bases and J by 3 bases, with 11 bases between them. CDR3 length: 13 amino acids. Germline V gene data show CDR1 as SGHRS and CDR2 as YFSETQ. The CDR3 protein is CASSPDSLYEQYF. CDR3 bases: TGCGCCAGCAGCCCAGACAGTCTCTACGAGCAGTACTTC. The full variable domain, completed using reference TRBV5-1 and TRBJ2-7, is KAGVTQTPRYLIKTRGQQVTLSCSPISGHRSVSWYQQTPGQGLQFLFEYFSETQRNKGNFPGRFSGRQFSNSRSEMNVSTLELGDSALYLCASSPDSLYEQYFGPGTRLTVT.

The chain joins TRBV19 to TRBJ2-1, with 7 bases matching TRBD1. The CDR3 consists of 14 residues. CDR1 and CDR2 from the germline V gene are LNHDA and SQIVND (reference sequence). V lost 5 bases, J lost 4 bases, and 5 bases stayed unmatched. The CDR3 coding sequence is TGTGCCAGTAGTTCCGGGACAGTTTACAATGAGCAGTTCTTC. Translating gives CASSSGTVYNEQFF.

The genes are TRBV21-1 and TRBJ2-7; TRBD1 is the table's D call and was not checked against the DNA. TRBV21-1 is deemed a pseudogene. The CDR3 is 17 amino acids. CDR3 DNA: TGTGCCAGCAGCAAAGCTCCAACAGGGAAGGGCTCCTACGAGCAGTACTTC. Protein sequence: CASSKAPTGKGSYEQYF.

The chain links TRBV28 to TRBJ2-7; TRBD1 matches at 9 bases. The V gene's germline CDR1 is MDHEN and CDR2 SYDVKM. V shed 5 bases and J 3 bases; nucleotides not matched to a gene: 14. This CDR3 comprises 17 residues. CDR3 in amino acids: CASSTQAGTGTLYEQYF. The CDR3 DNA reads as TGTGCCAGCAGTACTCAAGCCGGGACAGGGACTCTCTACGAGCAGTACTTC.

The chain is built from TRBV5-1 and TRBJ1-2, with 7 bases fitting TRBD1. The CDR3 length is 14 residues. V dropped 0 bases and J dropped 4; count of bases not matched to a gene: 3. Germline loops: CDR1 SGHRS, CDR2 YFSETQ. DNA of the CDR3: TGCGCCAGCAGCTTGGGGGACAGTTTCTATGGCTACACCTTC. Its translation: CASSLGDSFYGYTF.

The rearrangement links TRBV28 to TRBJ2-7, with 9 bases aligning to TRBD2. Germline V CDR1 and CDR2: MDHEN, SYDVKM. This CDR3 has 12 residues. V was clipped by 10 bases and J by 4 bases; unmatched bases: 5. CDR3 amino acids: CATLAGEYEQYF. CDR3 DNA: TGTGCCACCTTAGCGGGAGAGTACGAGCAGTACTTC.

This clone has a handful of counts. The chain recombines TRBV6-4 with TRBJ2-3, with 10 positions matching TRBD1. This CDR3 has 14 amino acids. Trimming at V came to 4 bases and at J to 4 bases, leaving 2 bases not matched to a gene. In germline, CDR1 is MRHNA, CDR2 SNTAGT. The CDR3 region has the DNA TGTGCCAGCAGTGCGACAGGGGGCGCAGATACGCAGTATTTT. Amino acid sequence: CASSATGGADTQYF.

V is TRBV6-5 and J is TRBJ1-1; D is uncertain. This CDR3 contains 14 residues. The V gene lost 0 bases and the J gene lost 7 bases, with 12 bases spanning the gap. Germline lookup yields CDR1 MNHEY and CDR2 SVGAGI. The CDR3: CASSYSRGSLEAFF. In nucleotides, the CDR3 is TGTGCCAGCAGTTACTCACGGGGTAGCCTTGAAGCTTTCTTT.

This sequence joins TRBV28 and TRBJ1-2; D is undetermined. CDR1 is MDHEN, CDR2 SYDVKM, per germline. The germline V and J ends were trimmed by 2 bases and 0 bases, with 7 bases remaining between them. The length of the CDR3 is 14 residues. The DNA for the CDR3 is TGTGCCAGCAGTTTAAACACAGCTAACTATGGCTACACCTTC. Protein: CASSLNTANYGYTF.

J is TRBJ2-3 and V is TRBV5-1; TRBD1 matches at 11 bases. V gave up 3 bases and J gave up 7 bases; unmatched junction bases: 7. This CDR3 spans 15 amino acids. Germline CDR1 is SGHRS and CDR2 is YFSETQ. The CDR3 spells CASSSSDRGLYTQYF. CDR3 sequence (DNA): TGCGCCAGCAGCTCCTCGGACAGGGGGCTGTATACGCAGTATTTT.

The V gene is TRBV27, the J gene TRBJ1-5, with no clear D. The V end lost 6 bases, the J end lost 1 base, and 7 bases lay between the germline ends. Germline-derived CDR1 and CDR2 are MNHEY and SMNVEV (reference sequence). The CDR3 sequence is 13 residues long. The CDR3 nucleotides read TGTGCCAGCAGACTAACCAGCAATCAGCCCCAGCATTTT. Amino acid sequence: CASRLTSNQPQHF.

This clone turned up a few times. The chain recombines TRBV7-2 with TRBJ1-2; weak D call: TRBD1 (5 bases). The V gene's germline CDR1 is SGHTA and CDR2 FQGNSA. The CDR3 runs 13 residues. V gave up 5 bases and J gave up 8 bases, with 15 bases separating them. CDR3 sequence reads: CASSPTGLGGYTF. The CDR3 region has the DNA TGTGCCAGCAGCCCTACGGGACTCGGGGGCTACACCTTC.

The chain joins TRBV24-1 to TRBJ1-2; no clear D. Trimming removed 4 bases at V and 5 bases at J, with 4 bases between. The CDR3 covers 11 residues. Per germline, CDR1 KGHDR and CDR2 SFDVKD. In DNA form, the CDR3 reads TGTGCCACCAGTGACCCTTATGGCTACACCTTC. Its protein product is CATSDPYGYTF.

The genes are TRBV4-3 and TRBJ2-5, with D perhaps matching TRBD1 (6 bases). The V gene's germline CDR1 is LGHNA and CDR2 YSLEER. The CDR3 spans 15 residues. V lost 1 base and J lost 1, with 10 bases in between. The CDR3 loop is CASSQGGGIQETQYF. Written as DNA, the CDR3 is TGCGCCAGCAGCCAAGGAGGGGGTATCCAAGAGACCCAGTACTTC.

The chain is built from TRBV7-2 and TRBJ1-2, with D uncertain. Germline V gene sequence: CDR1 SGHTA, CDR2 FQGNSA. This CDR3 is built from 12 residues. V was cut by 4 bases and J by 7 bases, with 10 bases left in between. DNA of the CDR3: TGTGCCAGCAGCTCGCATGGGAGTGGCTACACCTTC. Translation: CASSSHGSGYTF.

This chain joins TRBV2 and TRBJ1-1; D possibly corresponds to TRBD1 (5 bases). CDR1 is SNHLY and CDR2 is FYNNEI in the germline V gene. The CDR3 runs to 12 residues. With 10 bases removed from V and 0 bases from J, the gap between germline ends came to 9 bases. The CDR3 protein is CATFRVNTEAFF. The CDR3 coding sequence is TGTGCCACCTTCAGGGTGAACACTGAAGCTTTCTTT.

The chain has TRBV6-5 and TRBJ1-2; TRBD1 matches 9 bases. This CDR3 has 15 residues. Germline CDR1 MNHEY, CDR2 SVGAGI. The J segment lost 4 bases and the V segment lost 7 bases, leaving 10 bases of the junction unmatched. CDR3 DNA: TGTGCCAGCACCCTTACAGGGGGCGACGTCTATGGCTACACCTTC. It specifies CASTLTGGDVYGYTF.

The chain carries TRBV15 and TRBJ2-1; TRBD2 agrees at 10 bases. This CDR3 is built from 14 residues. V lost 5 bases, J lost 8 bases, and 6 bases stayed unmatched. Germline CDR1 reads LNHNV; CDR2 reads YYDKDF (reference sequence). The CDR3 sequence: CATSAGLAGDEQFF. DNA for the CDR3: TGTGCCACCAGCGCCGGGCTAGCGGGGGATGAGCAGTTCTTC.

This chain connects TRBV9 to TRBJ1-1, with 9 bases that match TRBD1. This CDR3 is 15 amino acids long. Germline loops: CDR1 SGDLS, CDR2 YYNGEE. J lost 6 bases, V lost 3 bases, and 9 bases had no gene match. CDR3 protein: CASSATAQGAAEAFF. In nucleotides, the CDR3 is TGTGCCAGCAGCGCGACAGCACAGGGGGCGGCTGAAGCTTTCTTT. Variable domain in full (rest from reference TRBV9 and TRBJ1-1): DSGVTQTPKHLITATGQRVTLRCSPRSGDLSVYWYQQSLDQGLQFLIQYYNGEERAKGNILERFSAQQFPDLHSELNLSSLELGDSALYFCASSATAQGAAEAFFGQGTRLTVV.

This chain uses TRBV9 with TRBJ1-1; 7 bases line up with TRBD1. This CDR3 comprises 15 residues. The germline gives CDR1 SGDLS, CDR2 YYNGEE. The junction had 15 bases not matched to a gene; V was cut back by 5 bases and J by 8 bases. This CDR3 is CASSPSQGWGLEAFF. The CDR3 DNA reads TGTGCCAGCAGTCCCTCACAGGGGTGGGGGCTAGAAGCTTTCTTT.

The V gene is TRBV2, the J gene TRBJ2-6; D is perhaps TRBD2 (6 bases). CDR3 size: 16 residues. V gave up 3 bases and J gave up 0 bases, with 9 bases separating them. Germline CDR1 is SNHLY and CDR2 is FYNNEI. In DNA, the CDR3 is TGTGCCAGCAGTGAGGGACTTACCTCTGGGGCCAACGTCCTGACTTTC. Protein sequence: CASSEGLTSGANVLTF.

V usage is TRBV18 and J usage is TRBJ2-1; TRBD2 agrees at 8 bases. The CDR3 is 14 amino acids. J lost 3 bases, V lost 6 bases, and 4 bases had no gene match. CDR1 and CDR2 from the germline V gene are KGHSH and LQKENI. CDR3 region: CASSSGGGYNEQFF. CDR3 nucleotides: TGTGCCAGCTCCTCGGGAGGGGGCTACAATGAGCAGTTCTTC.

The chain is built from TRBV9 and TRBJ2-5; D may be TRBD2 (6 bases). V lost 3 bases and J 2 bases, leaving 17 bases between the germline ends. Per the germline V gene, CDR1 is SGDLS and CDR2 is YYNGEE. This CDR3 has 16 residues. The CDR3 DNA reads as TGTGCCAGCAGCGCTTTTTCCGGGACTCTACAAGAGACCCAGTACTTC. It codes for CASSAFSGTLQETQYF.

The chain's CDR3 is CASSLGPLGGSYNEQFF. The CDR3 DNA is TGTGCCAGCAGCTTAGGTCCCTTGGGGGGTTCCTACAATGAGCAGTTCTTC. The chain uses TRBV7-2 and TRBJ2-1; D may be TRBD2 (6 bases). CDR3 length: 17 residues. V dropped 1 base and J dropped 1 base, with 14 bases sitting between them. CDR1 SGHTA and CDR2 FQGNSA come from the germline V gene. The entire variable domain, with the rest obtained from reference TRBV7-2 and TRBJ2-1, is as follows: GAGVSQSPSNKVTEKGKDVELRCDPISGHTALYWYRQSLGQGLEFLIYFQGNSAPDKSGLPSDRFSAERTGGSVSTLTIQRTQQEDSAVYLCASSLGPLGGSYNEQFFGPGTRLTVL.